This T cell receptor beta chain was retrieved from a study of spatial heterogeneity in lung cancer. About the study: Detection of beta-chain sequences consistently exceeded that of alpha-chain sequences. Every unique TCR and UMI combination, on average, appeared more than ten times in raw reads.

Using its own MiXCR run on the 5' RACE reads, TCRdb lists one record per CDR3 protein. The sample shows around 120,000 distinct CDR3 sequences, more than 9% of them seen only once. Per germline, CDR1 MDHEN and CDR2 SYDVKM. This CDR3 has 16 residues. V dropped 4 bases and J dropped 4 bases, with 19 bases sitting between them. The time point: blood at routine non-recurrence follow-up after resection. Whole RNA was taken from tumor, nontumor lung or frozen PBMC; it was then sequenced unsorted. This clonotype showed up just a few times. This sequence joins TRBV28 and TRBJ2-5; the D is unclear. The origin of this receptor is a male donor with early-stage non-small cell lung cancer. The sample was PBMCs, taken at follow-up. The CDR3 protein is CASSSVIGPGIETQYF. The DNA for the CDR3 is TGTGCCAGCAGTTCCGTCATCGGACCCGGTATAGAGACCCAGTACTTC.